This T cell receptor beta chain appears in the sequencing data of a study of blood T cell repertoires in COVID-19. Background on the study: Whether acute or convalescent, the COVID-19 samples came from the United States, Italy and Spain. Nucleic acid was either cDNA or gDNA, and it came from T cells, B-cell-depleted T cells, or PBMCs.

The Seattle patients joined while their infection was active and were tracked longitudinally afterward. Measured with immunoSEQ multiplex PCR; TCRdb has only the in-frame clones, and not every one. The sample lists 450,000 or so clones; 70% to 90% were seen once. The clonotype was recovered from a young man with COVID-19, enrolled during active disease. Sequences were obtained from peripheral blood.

CDR3 amino acids: CASSPYPGVSTDTQYF. For the CDR3, the DNA is TGTGCCAGCAGCCCCTACCCCGGGGTTAGCACAGATACGCAGTATTTT. The chain has TRBV5-6 and TRBJ2-3; TRBD2 is a possible D gene (5 bases). The V gene's germline CDR1 is SGHDT and CDR2 YYEEEE. V lost 4 bases to trimming and J lost 0 bases, with 15 bases between them. The CDR3 covers 16 residues.